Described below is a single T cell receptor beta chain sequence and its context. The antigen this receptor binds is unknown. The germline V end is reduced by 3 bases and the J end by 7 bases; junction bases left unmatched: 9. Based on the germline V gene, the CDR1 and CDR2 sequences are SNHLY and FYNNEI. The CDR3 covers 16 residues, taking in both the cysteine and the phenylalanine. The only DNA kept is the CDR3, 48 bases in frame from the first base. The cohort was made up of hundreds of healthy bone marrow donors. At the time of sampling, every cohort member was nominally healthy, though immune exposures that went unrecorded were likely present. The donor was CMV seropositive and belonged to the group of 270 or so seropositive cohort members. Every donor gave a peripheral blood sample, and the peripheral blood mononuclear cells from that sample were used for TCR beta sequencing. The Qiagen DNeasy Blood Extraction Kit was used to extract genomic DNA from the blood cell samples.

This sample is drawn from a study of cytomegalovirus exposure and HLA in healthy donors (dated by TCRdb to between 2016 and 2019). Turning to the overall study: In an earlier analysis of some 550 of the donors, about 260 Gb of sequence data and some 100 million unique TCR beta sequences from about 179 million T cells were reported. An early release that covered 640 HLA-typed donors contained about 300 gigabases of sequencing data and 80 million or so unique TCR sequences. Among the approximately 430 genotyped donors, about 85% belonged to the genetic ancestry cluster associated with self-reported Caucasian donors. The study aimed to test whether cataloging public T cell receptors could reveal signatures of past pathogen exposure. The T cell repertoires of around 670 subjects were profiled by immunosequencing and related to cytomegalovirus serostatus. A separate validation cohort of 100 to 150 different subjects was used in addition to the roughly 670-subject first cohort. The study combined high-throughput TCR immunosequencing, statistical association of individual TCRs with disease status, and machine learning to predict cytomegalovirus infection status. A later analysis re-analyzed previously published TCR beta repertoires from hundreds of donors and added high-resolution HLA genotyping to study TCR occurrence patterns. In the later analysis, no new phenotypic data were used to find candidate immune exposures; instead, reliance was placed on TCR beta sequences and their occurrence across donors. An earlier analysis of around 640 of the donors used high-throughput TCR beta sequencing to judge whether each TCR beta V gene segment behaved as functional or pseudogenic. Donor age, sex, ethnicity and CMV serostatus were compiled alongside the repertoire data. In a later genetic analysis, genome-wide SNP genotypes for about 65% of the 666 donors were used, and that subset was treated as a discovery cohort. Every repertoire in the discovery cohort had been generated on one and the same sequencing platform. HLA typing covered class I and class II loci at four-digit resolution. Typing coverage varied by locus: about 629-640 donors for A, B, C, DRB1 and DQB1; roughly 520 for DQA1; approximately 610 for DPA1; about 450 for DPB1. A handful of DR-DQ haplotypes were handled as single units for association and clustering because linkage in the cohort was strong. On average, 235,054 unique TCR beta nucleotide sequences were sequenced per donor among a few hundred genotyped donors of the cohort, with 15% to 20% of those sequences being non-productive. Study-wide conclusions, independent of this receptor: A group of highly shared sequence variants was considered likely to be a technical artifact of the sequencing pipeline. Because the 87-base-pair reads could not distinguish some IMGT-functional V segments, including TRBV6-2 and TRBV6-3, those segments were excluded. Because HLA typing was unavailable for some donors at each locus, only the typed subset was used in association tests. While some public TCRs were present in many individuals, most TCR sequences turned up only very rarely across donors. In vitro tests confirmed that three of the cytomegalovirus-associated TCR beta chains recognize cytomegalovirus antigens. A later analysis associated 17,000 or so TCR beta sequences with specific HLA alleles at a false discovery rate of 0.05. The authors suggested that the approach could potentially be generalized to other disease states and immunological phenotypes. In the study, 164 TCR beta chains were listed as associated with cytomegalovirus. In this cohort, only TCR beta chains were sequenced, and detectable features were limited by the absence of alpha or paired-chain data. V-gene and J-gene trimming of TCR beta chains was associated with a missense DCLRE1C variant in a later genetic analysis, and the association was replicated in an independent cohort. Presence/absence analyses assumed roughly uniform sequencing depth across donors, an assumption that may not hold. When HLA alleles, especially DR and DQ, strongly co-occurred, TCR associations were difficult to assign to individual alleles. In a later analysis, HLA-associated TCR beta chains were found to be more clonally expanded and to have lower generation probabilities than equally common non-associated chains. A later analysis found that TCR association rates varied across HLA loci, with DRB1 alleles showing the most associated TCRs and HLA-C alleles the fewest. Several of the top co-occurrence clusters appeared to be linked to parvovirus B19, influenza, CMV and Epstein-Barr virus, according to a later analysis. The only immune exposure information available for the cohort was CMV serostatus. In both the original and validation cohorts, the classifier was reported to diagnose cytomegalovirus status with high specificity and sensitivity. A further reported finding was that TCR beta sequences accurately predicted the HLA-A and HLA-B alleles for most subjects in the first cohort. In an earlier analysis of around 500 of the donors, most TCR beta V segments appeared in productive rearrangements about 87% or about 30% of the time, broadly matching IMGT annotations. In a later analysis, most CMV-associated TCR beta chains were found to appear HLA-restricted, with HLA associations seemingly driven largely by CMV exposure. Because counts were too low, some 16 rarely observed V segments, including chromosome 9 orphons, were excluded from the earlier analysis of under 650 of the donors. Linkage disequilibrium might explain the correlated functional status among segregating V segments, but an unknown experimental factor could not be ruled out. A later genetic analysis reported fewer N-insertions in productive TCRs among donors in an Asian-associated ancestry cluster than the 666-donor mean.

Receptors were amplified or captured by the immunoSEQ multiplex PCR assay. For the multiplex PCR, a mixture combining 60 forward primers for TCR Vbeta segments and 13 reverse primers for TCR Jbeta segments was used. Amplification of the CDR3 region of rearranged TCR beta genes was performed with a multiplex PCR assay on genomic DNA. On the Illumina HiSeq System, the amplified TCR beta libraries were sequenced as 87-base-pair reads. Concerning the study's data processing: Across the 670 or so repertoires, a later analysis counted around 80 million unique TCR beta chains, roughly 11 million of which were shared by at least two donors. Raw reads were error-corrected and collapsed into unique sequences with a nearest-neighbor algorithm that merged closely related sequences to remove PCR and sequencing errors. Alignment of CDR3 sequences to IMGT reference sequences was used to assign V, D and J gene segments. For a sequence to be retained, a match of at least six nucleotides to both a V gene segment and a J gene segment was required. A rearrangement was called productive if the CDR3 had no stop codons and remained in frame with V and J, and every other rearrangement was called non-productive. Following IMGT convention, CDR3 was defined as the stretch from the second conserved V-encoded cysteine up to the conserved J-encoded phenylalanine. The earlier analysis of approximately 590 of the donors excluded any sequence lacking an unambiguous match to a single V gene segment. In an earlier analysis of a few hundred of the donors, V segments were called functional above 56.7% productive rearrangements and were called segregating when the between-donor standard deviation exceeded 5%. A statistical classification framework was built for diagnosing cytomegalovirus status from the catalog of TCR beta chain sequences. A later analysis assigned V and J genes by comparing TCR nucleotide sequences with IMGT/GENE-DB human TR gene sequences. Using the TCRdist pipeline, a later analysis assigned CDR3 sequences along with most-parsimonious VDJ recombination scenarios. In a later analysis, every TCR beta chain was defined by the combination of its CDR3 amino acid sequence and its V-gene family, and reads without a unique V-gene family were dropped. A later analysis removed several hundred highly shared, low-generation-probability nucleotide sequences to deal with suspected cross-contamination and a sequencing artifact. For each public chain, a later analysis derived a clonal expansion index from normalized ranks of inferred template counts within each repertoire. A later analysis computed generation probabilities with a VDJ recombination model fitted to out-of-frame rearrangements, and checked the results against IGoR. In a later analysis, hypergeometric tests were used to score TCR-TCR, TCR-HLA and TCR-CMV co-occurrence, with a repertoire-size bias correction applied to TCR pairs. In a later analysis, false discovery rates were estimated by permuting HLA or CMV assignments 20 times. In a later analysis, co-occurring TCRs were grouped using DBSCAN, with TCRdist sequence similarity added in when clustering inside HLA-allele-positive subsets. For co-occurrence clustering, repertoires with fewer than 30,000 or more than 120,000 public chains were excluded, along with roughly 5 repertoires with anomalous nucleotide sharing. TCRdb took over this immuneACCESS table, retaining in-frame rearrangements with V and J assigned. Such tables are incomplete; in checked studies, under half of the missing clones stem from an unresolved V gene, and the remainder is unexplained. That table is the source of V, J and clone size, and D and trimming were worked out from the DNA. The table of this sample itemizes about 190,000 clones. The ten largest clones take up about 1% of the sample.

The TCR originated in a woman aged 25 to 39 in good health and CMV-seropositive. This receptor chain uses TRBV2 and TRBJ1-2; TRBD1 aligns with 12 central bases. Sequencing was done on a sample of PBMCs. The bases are TGTGCCAGCAGTGAGGGGGACAGGGGGCGCCTCTCTGGCTACACCTTC. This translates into CASSEGDRGRLSGYTF.